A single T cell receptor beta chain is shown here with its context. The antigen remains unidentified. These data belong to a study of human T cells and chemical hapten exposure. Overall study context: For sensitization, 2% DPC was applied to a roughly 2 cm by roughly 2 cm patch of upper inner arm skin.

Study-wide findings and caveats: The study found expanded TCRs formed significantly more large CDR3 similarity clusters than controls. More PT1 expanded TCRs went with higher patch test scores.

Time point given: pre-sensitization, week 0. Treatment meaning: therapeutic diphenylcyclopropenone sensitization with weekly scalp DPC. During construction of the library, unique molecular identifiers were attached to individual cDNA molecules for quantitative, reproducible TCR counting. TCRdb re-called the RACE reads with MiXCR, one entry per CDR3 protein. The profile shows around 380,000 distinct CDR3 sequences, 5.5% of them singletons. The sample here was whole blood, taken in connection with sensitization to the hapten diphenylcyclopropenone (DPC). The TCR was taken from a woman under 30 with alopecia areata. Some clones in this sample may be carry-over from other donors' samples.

CDR3 DNA sequence: TGTGCCAGCAGCTTGTACAGGGGCTCTGGGGCCAACGTCCTGACTTTC. Its protein product is CASSLYRGSGANVLTF. The chain employs TRBV5-8 and TRBJ2-6; 7 nucleotides match TRBD1. The CDR3 runs 16 residues. Trimming at V came to 1 base and at J to 0 bases, leaving 1 base not matched to a gene. Per germline, CDR1 SGHTS and CDR2 YDEGEE.